These 29 T cell receptor beta chains originate from one sample sequenced in a study of neoadjuvant anti-PD-1 for oral cavity cancer. Method: immunoSEQ multiplex PCR; TCRdb's copy keeps in-frame clones and lacks some. The repertoire holds 60,000 to 75,000 clones, with around four fifths as singletons. The sequences come from PBMCs, collected before nivolumab (anti-PD-1) treatment. The receptor set was obtained from a person between 35 and 79 years old with oral cavity squamous cell carcinoma.

This chain connects TRBV10-3 to TRBJ2-5; 12 bases agree with TRBD2. The CDR3 totals 15 residues. CDR1 and CDR2 from the germline V gene are ENHRY and SYGVKD. V lost 4 bases, J lost 1 base, and 1 base stayed unmatched. CDR3 amino acids: CAISGLAGVQETQYF. CDR3 sequence (DNA): TGTGCCATCAGTGGACTAGCGGGAGTCCAAGAGACCCAGTACTTC.

This clone was observed a single time. The chain joins TRBV29-1 to TRBJ2-1, with 11 bases lining up with TRBD2. J lost 7 bases, V lost 5 bases, and 16 bases had no gene match. The V gene's germline CDR1 is SQVTM and CDR2 ANQGSEA. The CDR3 contains 17 residues. CDR3 amino acids: CSVSPPFTSGRINEQFF. The CDR3 DNA reads as TGCAGCGTTTCCCCCCCCTTCACTAGCGGGAGAATAAATGAGCAGTTCTTC.

The chain uses TRBV5-6 and TRBJ2-1; D is possibly TRBD1 (5 bases). The CDR3 length is 13 residues. The V gene lost 4 bases and the J gene lost 9 bases, with 14 bases spanning the gap. Germline CDR1 and CDR2: SGHDT and YYEEEE. The CDR3 DNA sequence: TGTGCCAGCAGCGTCCTGTGGGGCGGTGAGCAGTTCTTC. This translates into CASSVLWGGEQFF. Full variable domain (missing parts from reference TRBV5-6 and TRBJ2-1): DAGVTQSPTHLIKTRGQQVTLRCSPKSGHDTVSWYQQALGQGPQFIFQYYEEEERQRGNFPDRFSGHQFPNYSSELNVNALLLGDSALYLCASSVLWGGEQFFGPGTRLTVL.

The chain carries TRBV7-6 and TRBJ2-7; D is tentatively TRBD1 or TRBD2 (7 bases each). The CDR3 has 14 amino acids. Germline CDR1 is SGHVS and CDR2 is FNYEAQ. V gave up 4 bases and J gave up 6 bases, with 16 bases separating them. The CDR3 nucleotides read TGTGCCAGCAGCTCGGGCAGGGGGGGGCTCGAGCAGTACTTC. Amino acids: CASSSGRGGLEQYF.

This clone has just one count. The chain links TRBV27 to TRBJ1-5; TRBD1 matches at 7 bases. Unmatched junction bases numbered 8, after V lost 6 bases and J lost 3 bases. CDR3 length: 15 residues. Germline values: CDR1 MNHEY, CDR2 SMNVEV (reference sequence). The CDR3 reads CASRRGGADNQPQHF. The CDR3 DNA follows: TGTGCCAGCAGGCGAGGGGGCGCGGACAATCAGCCCCAGCATTTT.

This chain links TRBV28 with TRBJ1-2, with TRBD1 as a possible D gene (5 bases). CDR1 and CDR2 from the germline V gene are MDHEN and SYDVKM. The CDR3 is made up of 14 amino acids. V lost 4 bases and J 0 bases, leaving 9 bases between the germline ends. In nucleotides, the CDR3 is TGTGCCAGCAGTTCGGGACCTGCTAACTATGGCTACACCTTC. Translated, it gives CASSSGPANYGYTF.

The chain is built from TRBV10-1 and TRBJ2-1; the match to TRBD2 covers 7 bases. CDR3 length: 15 amino acids. After removal of 0 bases from V and 7 bases from J, the junction contained 6 bases not matched to a gene. Germline V gives CDR1 WNHNN, CDR2 SYGVQD (reference sequence). The CDR3, as DNA: TGCGCCAGCAGTGAGTCCGGCGGGAGTGGTAATGAGCAGTTCTTC. It yields the protein CASSESGGSGNEQFF.

This clone came up a few times. The chain uses TRBV21-1 and TRBJ2-7; TRBD1, the table's D call, was not compared with the DNA. TRBV21-1 is a pseudogene. CDR3 length: 17 residues. The CDR3 is CASSKWTGWGPSYEQYF. The CDR3 region has the DNA TGTGCCAGCAGCAAATGGACAGGGTGGGGGCCCTCCTACGAGCAGTACTTC.

V usage is TRBV7-9 and J usage is TRBJ1-5; D is uncertain. CDR1 and CDR2 (germline): SEHNR, FQNEAQ (reference sequence). The CDR3 has 13 amino acids. V shed 5 bases and J shed 7 bases, with 12 bases lying between them. The CDR3 DNA is TGTGCCAGCAGCGCCCCGGCGGGGCAGCCCCAGCATTTT. This encodes CASSAPAGQPQHF. Full variable domain (remainder filled in from reference TRBV7-9 and TRBJ1-5): DTGVSQNPRHKITKRGQNVTFRCDPISEHNRLYWYRQTLGQGPEFLTYFQNEAQLEKSRLLSDRFSAERPKGSFSTLEIQRTEQGDSAMYLCASSAPAGQPQHFGDGTRLSIL.

This rearrangement joins TRBV7-3 to TRBJ2-1; 8 bases are shared with TRBD2. The ends lost 0 bases at V and 8 bases at J; junction bases unmatched: 12. Germline-derived CDR1 and CDR2 are SGHTA and FQGTGA. CDR3 length equals 17 residues. The CDR3 here is CASSLTLASGFGDEQFF. The CDR3 DNA reads as TGTGCCAGCAGCTTAACCCTGGCTAGCGGGTTTGGGGATGAGCAGTTCTTC.

This chain uses TRBV6-8 with TRBJ1-5; no clear D. The germline gives CDR1 MNHGY, CDR2 SAAAGT. The CDR3 length is 17 residues. Trimming cost V 5 bases and J 7 bases, with 24 bases left between them. The CDR3 region has the DNA TGTGCCAGCAGTCGGACCCCGGAAGTGATTCTGCTACAGCCCCAGCATTTT. It codes for CASSRTPEVILLQPQHF.

The chain combines TRBV11-2 with TRBJ1-1; D remains ambiguous. From germline, CDR1 is SGHAT and CDR2 FQNNGV. The CDR3 is 13 residues long. Trimming stripped 0 bases from V and 1 base from J, with 3 bases between. CDR3 nucleotide sequence: TGTGCCAGCAGCTTAGACCGGAACACTGAAGCTTTCTTT. This sequence encodes CASSLDRNTEAFF.

J is TRBJ2-7 and V is TRBV7-6, with D tentatively TRBD1 or TRBD2 (5 bases each). The CDR3 loop spans 15 amino acids. The ends were cut back, 5 bases at V and 2 bases at J, with 16 bases in the middle. The germline V gene encodes CDR1 SGHVS and CDR2 FNYEAQ. In DNA, the CDR3 is TGTGCCAGCAGCGCACCGGGGACGGACCCCTACGAGCAGTACTTC. Translating it yields CASSAPGTDPYEQYF.

The chain combines TRBV19 with TRBJ1-4, with D possibly TRBD1 on 5 matching bases. V was trimmed by 3 bases and J by 8 bases, leaving 13 bases between them. The CDR3 runs 14 residues. Germline assignment: CDR1 LNHDA and CDR2 SQIVND (reference sequence). CDR3 DNA sequence: TGTGCCAGTAGTATCCCCTCCGGGGGGGAAAAACTGTTTTTT. Its protein product is CASSIPSGGEKLFF.

V is TRBV7-9 and J is TRBJ1-1, with 12 positions matching TRBD1. Germline V lookup: CDR1 SEHNR, CDR2 FQNEAQ (reference sequence). CDR3 length equals 17 residues. V dropped 7 bases and J dropped 4; count of bases not matched to a gene: 13. The CDR3 DNA is TGTGCCAGCATCCCGGAAGGGACAGGGGGCCCTGCCACTGAAGCTTTCTTT. This sequence encodes CASIPEGTGGPATEAFF.

The chain is built from TRBV2 and TRBJ2-1, with D perhaps matching TRBD1 or TRBD2 (5 bases each). This CDR3 region has 14 residues. Trimming removed 6 bases at V and 0 bases at J, with 9 bases between. Germline V gene sequence: CDR1 SNHLY, CDR2 FYNNEI. CDR3 coding DNA: TGTGCCAGCAGCCTCGGGGCCTCCTACAATGAGCAGTTCTTC. Residues: CASSLGASYNEQFF.

The CDR3 loop reads CASSTLAGGRYEQYF. The CDR3 bases are TGTGCCAGCAGTACACTAGCGGGGGGACGCTACGAGCAGTACTTC. The rearrangement links TRBV6-1 to TRBJ2-7; 12 bases are shared with TRBD2. Looked up from germline, CDR1 is MNHNS and CDR2 is SASEGT. This CDR3 region has 15 residues. V lost 5 bases, J lost 3 bases, and 5 bases stayed unmatched.

This clone has a single count. J is TRBJ1-2 and V is TRBV6-1, with no clear D. Trimming removed 5 bases from V and 1 base from J, with 2 bases in between. The CDR3 spans 11 residues. The germline gives CDR1 MNHNS, CDR2 SASEGT. The CDR3 is CASSSNYGYTF. CDR3 DNA sequence: TGTGCCAGCAGTAGTAACTATGGCTACACCTTC.

The count of this clone is one. J is TRBJ1-6 and V is TRBV2; 7 bases are shared with TRBD1. The CDR3 totals 15 residues. Germline V gene sequence: CDR1 SNHLY, CDR2 FYNNEI. Trimming cost V 6 bases and J 7 bases; bases outside gene matches: 9. This CDR3 reads CASRLSGQTNSPLHF. DNA for the CDR3: TGTGCCAGCAGACTATCGGGACAGACAAATTCACCCCTCCACTTT.

This clone was counted a single time. The chain couples TRBV28 to TRBJ2-3; 8 bases fit TRBD1. Losses at the gene ends were 7 bases for V and 0 bases for J; bases not matched to a gene: 12. The germline V gene has CDR1 MDHEN and CDR2 SYDVKM. The CDR3 runs to 17 residues. Written as DNA, the CDR3 is TGTGCCAGCATCCAGGGGGCCTCGCGCGATAGCACAGATACGCAGTATTTT. Residues: CASIQGASRDSTDTQYF. The full variable domain, in which reference TRBV28 and TRBJ2-3 provide the parts outside the CDR3, is DVKVTQSSRYLVKRTGEKVFLECVQDMDHENMFWYRQDPGLGLRLIYFSYDVKMKEKGDIPEGYSVSREKKERFSLILESASTNQTSMYLCASIQGASRDSTDTQYFGPGTRLTVL.

The chain uses TRBV5-1 and TRBJ2-3; no clear D. Deletions cut 4 bases from V and 0 bases from J, with 9 bases between. Looked up from germline, CDR1 is SGHRS and CDR2 is YFSETQ. The CDR3 runs to 14 residues. The DNA for the CDR3 is TGCGCCAGCAGCCCTTTTGCCAGCACAGATACGCAGTATTTT. This translates into CASSPFASTDTQYF.

The chain employs TRBV4-2 and TRBJ2-1, with D perhaps TRBD1 or TRBD2 (5 bases each). This CDR3 has 12 amino acids. V dropped 0 bases and J dropped 9 bases, with 6 bases sitting between them. Germline-derived CDR1 and CDR2 are LGHNA and YNFKEQ. CDR3 region: CASSQEGTEQFF. CDR3 bases: TGTGCCAGCAGCCAAGAAGGGACTGAGCAGTTCTTC.

The DNA of the CDR3 is TGTGCCAGCAGCGTAGAGGGACGGGGTGGTGACACAGATACGCAGTATTTT. It translates to CASSVEGRGGDTDTQYF. The chain uses TRBV9 and TRBJ2-3; D is possibly TRBD1 or TRBD2 (5 bases each). Trimming removed 0 bases from V and 2 bases from J, with 16 bases in between. CDR3 length: 17 amino acids. Germline CDR1 and CDR2: SGDLS and YYNGEE.

The V gene is TRBV19, the J gene TRBJ1-5; 7 nucleotides align to TRBD1. CDR1 is LNHDA, CDR2 SQIVND, per germline (reference sequence). J lost 5 bases, V lost 0 bases, and 1 base had no gene match. The CDR3 length is 14 residues. In DNA form, the CDR3 reads TGTGCCAGTAGTATAGAAGGGGGCTATCAGCCCCAGCATTTT. Protein sequence: CASSIEGGYQPQHF. Complete variable domain (other parts from reference TRBV19 and TRBJ1-5): DGGITQSPKYLFRKEGQNVTLSCEQNLNHDAMYWYRQDPGQGLRLIYYSQIVNDFQKGDIAEGYSVSREKKESFPLTVTSAQKNPTAFYLCASSIEGGYQPQHFGDGTRLSIL.

The chain links TRBV9 to TRBJ1-1, with D uncertain. The V and J ends lost 1 base and 1 base respectively, with 8 bases between them. Germline assignment: CDR1 SGDLS and CDR2 YYNGEE. The CDR3 has 14 amino acids. The CDR3 DNA reads TGTGCCAGCAGCGTAAGTCGAGGGAACACTGAAGCTTTCTTT. The encoded protein is CASSVSRGNTEAFF.

V gene TRBV18 combines with J gene TRBJ2-5; D not resolved. Per germline, CDR1 KGHSH and CDR2 LQKENI. CDR3 length equals 14 residues. Trimming stripped 4 bases from V and 5 bases from J, with 14 bases between. In nucleotides, the CDR3 is TGTGCCAGCTCACTAGGCAGAAGTGTGGAGACCCAGTACTTC. Protein sequence: CASSLGRSVETQYF.

This clone was picked up one time. The gene calls are TRBV10-3 and TRBJ1-5, with a weak D call TRBD1 (5 bases). CDR3 length: 14 amino acids. Germline V gene lookup returns CDR1 ENHRY and CDR2 SYGVKD. Trimming left V 5 bases short and J 6 bases short, with 14 bases between. CDR3 nucleotides: TGTGCCATCAGTCCTGACGGGGCCCGTCAGCCCCAGCATTTT. Translation: CAISPDGARQPQHF.

The chain links TRBV4-2 to TRBJ2-2; a weak D match, TRBD1 (6 bases). Germline V gene sequence: CDR1 LGHNA, CDR2 YNFKEQ. There are 18 residues in the CDR3. The germline V and J ends were trimmed by 0 bases and 0 bases, with 14 bases remaining between them. For the CDR3, the DNA is TGTGCCAGCAGCCAAGAACCTCGACAGGCTGCGAACACCGGGGAGCTGTTTTTT. Protein: CASSQEPRQAANTGELFF.

This clone was observed a handful of times. The chain combines TRBV11-3 with TRBJ2-1, with 8 bases identical to TRBD2. J was trimmed by 5 bases and V by 0 bases; bases with no gene match: 12. The CDR3 spans 18 residues. CDR1 is SGHNT, CDR2 YENEEA, per germline. The CDR3 reads CASSLDQSGTSAHNEQFF. The CDR3 DNA follows: TGTGCCAGCAGCTTAGATCAGTCCGGGACTAGTGCCCACAATGAGCAGTTCTTC.